The 30 T cell receptor beta chains below were found in one sample sequenced in a study of cytomegalovirus exposure and HLA in healthy donors. A multiplex PCR was run with 60 Vbeta primers and 13 Jbeta primers. The table came from immunoSEQ multiplex PCR; TCRdb's copy has only in-frame clones and leaves some out. The sample lists 160,000 or so clones; 70% to 80% were seen once. Input material: PBMCs. All receptors derive from a man aged 25 to 40 in good health and CMV-seronegative.

The chain employs TRBV19 and TRBJ1-1, with D uncertain. CDR1 LNHDA and CDR2 SQIVND come from the germline V gene (reference sequence). This CDR3 is built from 13 residues. Trimming removed 7 bases at V and 1 base at J, with 10 bases between. CDR3 region: CASTPKPNTEAFF. The DNA of the CDR3 is TGTGCCAGTACTCCTAAACCGAACACTGAAGCTTTCTTT.

The gene calls are TRBV4-2 and TRBJ2-5; 12 bases align to TRBD2. CDR1 and CDR2 (germline): LGHNA, YNFKEQ. The CDR3 spans 17 residues. With V trimmed by 2 bases and J by 2 bases, 6 bases remained unmatched. The CDR3 loop reads CASSQTLGLAGQETQYF. In DNA, the CDR3 is TGTGCCAGCAGCCAAACCCTAGGACTAGCGGGGCAAGAGACCCAGTACTTC.

The V gene is TRBV28, the J gene TRBJ2-5; 7 positions match TRBD1. The trim removed 4 bases at V and 0 bases at J, leaving 5 bases unmatched. Germline loops: CDR1 MDHEN, CDR2 SYDVKM. This CDR3 has 15 amino acids. The CDR3 bases are TGTGCCAGCAGTTCCAGGGACAGCTACCAAGAGACCCAGTACTTC. Amino acid sequence: CASSSRDSYQETQYF.

This clone was found a few times. The chain combines TRBV4-3 with TRBJ1-5, with 7 bases aligning to TRBD1. V lost 2 bases, J lost 3 bases, and 4 bases stayed unmatched. CDR1 and CDR2 (germline): LGHNA, YSLEER. The CDR3 is 15 amino acids. CDR3 residues: CASSQLDRPNQPQHF. DNA for the CDR3: TGCGCCAGCAGCCAATTGGACAGGCCCAATCAGCCCCAGCATTTT.

V gene TRBV5-5 combines with J gene TRBJ1-5; tentatively, D is TRBD1 (6 bases). The CDR3 is made up of 13 amino acids. From germline, CDR1 is SGHKS and CDR2 YYEKEE (reference sequence). Between the trimmed V and J ends, which lost 4 bases and 5 bases, there was a span of 10 bases. The CDR3: CASSADSYQPQHF. As DNA, the CDR3 is TGTGCCAGCAGCGCGGACAGTTATCAGCCCCAGCATTTT.

This chain joins TRBV5-1 and TRBJ2-3; 8 nucleotides agree with TRBD1. V shed 0 bases, J shed 3 bases, and the junction held 3 bases outside the gene matches. Germline V lookup: CDR1 SGHRS, CDR2 YFSETQ. This CDR3 has 15 amino acids. The CDR3 region is CASSLGDRTTDTQYF. Written as DNA, the CDR3 is TGCGCCAGCAGCTTGGGGGACAGGACGACAGATACGCAGTATTTT. The full variable domain, completed using reference TRBV5-1 and TRBJ2-3, is KAGVTQTPRYLIKTRGQQVTLSCSPISGHRSVSWYQQTPGQGLQFLFEYFSETQRNKGNFPGRFSGRQFSNSRSEMNVSTLELGDSALYLCASSLGDRTTDTQYFGPGTRLTVL.

V is TRBV5-1 and J is TRBJ1-2, with TRBD1 matching over 10 bases. The CDR3 length is 16 residues. V was pared by 2 bases and J by 7 bases, with 11 bases of the junction left unmatched. The germline CDR1 and CDR2 sequences are SGHRS and YFSETQ. CDR3 nucleotides: TGCGCCAGCAGCTTTTCCTCCGGGACAGGGGCGTTTGGCTACACCTTC. Its translation: CASSFSSGTGAFGYTF.

A remark on this clone: Its ends do not fully match the called genes, so a read error is possible. J is TRBJ2-5 and V is TRBV7-9; no firm D call. Germline V gene sequence: CDR1 SEHNR, CDR2 FQNEAQ (reference sequence). The length of the CDR3 is 8 residues. For the CDR3, the DNA is TGTGCCAGCAGCTCCACAGACTTC. Translated: CASSSTDF.

This clone appeared a few times. V usage is TRBV6-5 and J usage is TRBJ1-1; perhaps TRBD1 as D (5 bases). Germline V CDR1 and CDR2: MNHEY, SVGAGI. Deletions cut 6 bases from V and 5 bases from J, with 16 bases between. The CDR3 is 14 amino acids. CDR3 residues: CASSNGRGGTEAFF. CDR3 DNA: TGTGCCAGCAGCAACGGGCGGGGCGGGACTGAAGCTTTCTTT.

The V gene is TRBV30, the J gene TRBJ2-2, with 7 bases lining up with TRBD2. Germline V gene sequence: CDR1 GTSNPN, CDR2 SVGIG (reference sequence). V was pared by 4 bases and J by 2 bases, with 7 bases of the junction left unmatched. The CDR3 has 15 amino acids. This CDR3 reads CAWMVAGVNTGELFF. Here the CDR3 DNA reads TGTGCCTGGATGGTAGCGGGCGTTAACACCGGGGAGCTGTTTTTT.

The chain has TRBV9 and TRBJ1-1; 11 nucleotides agree with TRBD1. CDR1 is SGDLS and CDR2 is YYNGEE in the germline V gene. The ends lost 3 bases at V and 4 bases at J; junction bases unmatched: 5. There are 15 residues in the CDR3. CDR3 nucleotide sequence: TGTGCCAGCAGCGCCCCCGGGACAGGGGGCACTGAAGCTTTCTTT. Amino acids: CASSAPGTGGTEAFF. The entire variable domain, with the rest obtained from reference TRBV9 and TRBJ1-1, is as follows: DSGVTQTPKHLITATGQRVTLRCSPRSGDLSVYWYQQSLDQGLQFLIQYYNGEERAKGNILERFSAQQFPDLHSELNLSSLELGDSALYFCASSAPGTGGTEAFFGQGTRLTVV.

This clone was counted a few times. This chain connects TRBV5-6 to TRBJ1-1; 8 bases are shared with TRBD1. Germline values: CDR1 SGHDT, CDR2 YYEEEE. With 7 bases clipped from V and 0 bases from J, the junction kept 5 bases outside the gene matches. This CDR3 has 14 amino acids. The CDR3 coding sequence is TGTGCCAGCCGGACAGGGACCTTGAACACTGAAGCTTTCTTT. Translation gives CASRTGTLNTEAFF.

The chain is built from TRBV10-2 and TRBJ2-7, with 7 bases matching TRBD1. With V trimmed by 3 bases and J by 6 bases, 8 bases remained unmatched. CDR1 and CDR2 (germline): WSHSY, SAAADI. The CDR3 is 14 residues long. The DNA for the CDR3 is TGCGCCAGCAGTGAAACAGGGGCGTCTCGCGAGCAGTACTTC. Encoded protein: CASSETGASREQYF.

V gene TRBV30 combines with J gene TRBJ1-2; the D is unclear. The CDR3 is made up of 13 amino acids. Trimming cost V 1 base and J 4 bases, with 10 bases left between them. Germline V CDR1 and CDR2: GTSNPN, SVGIG (reference sequence). The CDR3 DNA is TGTGCCTGGAGTGCTGGGGAGAGCTATGGCTACACCTTC. It yields the protein CAWSAGESYGYTF.

This clone was found a few times. The chain joins TRBV6-5 to TRBJ1-2; D is possibly TRBD1 (6 bases). CDR1 and CDR2 from the germline V gene are MNHEY and SVGAGI. Trimming removed 10 bases from V and 8 bases from J, with 8 bases in between. CDR3 length equals 9 residues. The CDR3 sequence: CAIRGGYTF. The CDR3 nucleotides read TGTGCCATCAGGGGCGGCTACACCTTC.

This chain links TRBV11-3 with TRBJ2-1, with 9 bases fitting TRBD2. Looked up from germline, CDR1 is SGHNT and CDR2 is YENEEA. The CDR3 is made up of 17 amino acids. The ends lost 5 bases at V and 1 base at J; junction bases unmatched: 9. CDR3 in DNA: TGTGCCAGCAGCCCGCGGACTAGCGTTTCTTCCTACAATGAGCAGTTCTTC. Its translation: CASSPRTSVSSYNEQFF.

This chain connects TRBV7-3 to TRBJ2-1; D is unresolved. The CDR3 length is 17 residues. Germline V lookup: CDR1 SGHTA, CDR2 FQGTGA. Between the trimmed V and J ends, which lost 6 bases and 7 bases, there was a span of 25 bases. CDR3 DNA: TGTGCCAGCAGTTTGACAAGGCCCTATTCATCTACAAATGAGCAGTTCTTC. Translated, it gives CASSLTRPYSSTNEQFF.

The chain employs TRBV7-2 and TRBJ2-5; no firm D call. Germline assignment: CDR1 SGHTA and CDR2 FQGNSA. The CDR3 has 16 residues. Trimming shortened V by 1 base and J by 2 bases, and 14 bases separated the two germline ends. CDR3 loop: CASSLGLNGAQETQYF. Written as DNA, the CDR3 is TGTGCCAGCAGCTTAGGGCTCAACGGAGCTCAAGAGACCCAGTACTTC.

This sequence joins TRBV4-3 and TRBJ1-6; 8 bases line up with TRBD1. In germline, CDR1 is LGHNA, CDR2 YSLEER. This CDR3 is built from 16 residues. The V and J ends lost 2 bases and 10 bases, in that order; junction bases with no gene match: 10. This chain's CDR3 is CASSQLQQGVNSPLHF. CDR3 coding DNA: TGCGCCAGCAGCCAACTACAACAGGGGGTAAACTCACCCCTCCACTTT.

The count of this clone is one. The chain uses TRBV6-5 and TRBJ1-6; D might be TRBD1 (6 bases). Germline V gene data show CDR1 as MNHEY and CDR2 as SVGAGI. V lost 1 base and J lost 7, with 14 bases in between. CDR3 size: 16 residues. CDR3 bases: TGTGCCAGCAGTTACTATGGGGGCGAGGGGAATTCACCCCTCCACTTT. Protein sequence: CASSYYGGEGNSPLHF.

This chain's CDR3 is CASSDPQGARSHEQYF. The CDR3 region has the DNA TGTGCCAGCAGTGACCCACAGGGGGCGCGGAGCCACGAGCAGTACTTC. V and J are TRBV6-1 and TRBJ2-7; 9 nucleotides agree with TRBD1. The CDR3 is 16 amino acids. The V gene's germline CDR1 is MNHNS and CDR2 SASEGT. Trimming cost V 3 bases and J 5 bases; bases outside gene matches: 11.

The chain carries TRBV23-1 and TRBJ1-2, with TRBD1 as a possible D gene (6 bases). TRBV23-1 is an ORF for which the function is uncertain. The CDR3 covers 13 residues. The V end lost 6 bases, the J end lost 5 bases, and 13 bases lay between the germline ends. The CDR3 DNA sequence: TGCGCCAGCAGGGACAGTAGGAGGTATGGCTACACCTTC. It is translated as CASRDSRRYGYTF.

CDR3 residues: CASRPGRQGGYSNQPQHF. Here the CDR3 DNA reads TGTGCCAGCAGACCAGGGAGACAGGGGGGGTATAGCAATCAGCCCCAGCATTTT. The V and J genes are TRBV27 and TRBJ1-5; TRBD1 aligns across 9 bases. Germline CDR1 is MNHEY and CDR2 is SMNVEV (reference sequence). The V gene end was trimmed by 6 bases and the J gene end by 0 bases; junction bases not matched to a gene: 12. CDR3 length: 18 residues.

For this clone: Its ends do not fully match the called genes, so a read error is possible. V gene TRBV7-7 combines with J gene TRBJ2-1, with 8 bases identical to TRBD2. The CDR3 has 16 residues. Germline V gives CDR1 SSHAT, CDR2 FNYEAQ (reference sequence). DNA of the CDR3: TGTGCTAGCAGCCAAAGCGGGGGCGCACTCTACAATGAGCAGTTCTTC. Translated: CASSQSGGALYNEQFF. The full variable domain, rest sourced from reference TRBV7-7 and TRBJ2-1, is GAGVSQSPRYKVTKRGQDVTLRCDPISSHATLYWYQQALGQGPEFLTYFNYEAQPDKSGLPSDRFSAERPEGSISTLTIQRTEQRDSAMYRCASSQSGGALYNEQFFGPGTRLTVL.

This chain joins TRBV19 and TRBJ2-7; weak D call: TRBD1 (6 bases). V lost 9 bases and J 3 bases, leaving 15 bases between the germline ends. The CDR3 totals 13 residues. Germline CDR1 reads LNHDA; CDR2 reads SQIVND (reference sequence). The CDR3 protein is CASSDRRGYEQYF. The CDR3 DNA reads TGTGCCAGCTCCGACAGGCGCGGCTACGAGCAGTACTTC. Complete variable domain (other parts from reference TRBV19 and TRBJ2-7): DGGITQSPKYLFRKEGQNVTLSCEQNLNHDAMYWYRQDPGQGLRLIYYSQIVNDFQKGDIAEGYSVSREKKESFPLTVTSAQKNPTAFYLCASSDRRGYEQYFGPGTRLTVT.

The V gene is TRBV6-4, the J gene TRBJ1-1; D is perhaps TRBD1 (5 bases). CDR3 length: 14 residues. The V gene lost 6 bases and the J gene lost 1 base, with 12 bases spanning the gap. CDR1 MRHNA and CDR2 SNTAGT come from the germline V gene. Written as DNA, the CDR3 is TGTGCCAGCAGGCCGGGGGGGTCGAACACTGAAGCTTTCTTT. It specifies CASRPGGSNTEAFF.

This chain connects TRBV2 to TRBJ1-5, with D possibly TRBD1 on 5 matching bases. The V gene's germline CDR1 is SNHLY and CDR2 FYNNEI. Trimming removed 7 bases from V and 6 bases from J, with 19 bases in between. The CDR3 has 15 amino acids. The CDR3 is CASTLLGHQGQPQHF. CDR3 nucleotides: TGTGCCAGCACTCTCTTGGGGCACCAAGGTCAGCCCCAGCATTTT.

This chain links TRBV19 with TRBJ2-7; 8 bases are a match to TRBD1. Trimming at V came to 6 bases and at J to 2 bases, leaving 9 bases not matched to a gene. CDR1 is LNHDA and CDR2 is SQIVND in the germline V gene (reference sequence). This CDR3 region has 15 residues. The CDR3 DNA reads TGTGCCAGTAGCACCAACCAGGGGGCTCCCTACGAGCAGTACTTC. Translated: CASSTNQGAPYEQYF.

V and J are TRBV30 and TRBJ1-2; 9 bases line up with TRBD1. Germline CDR1 is GTSNPN and CDR2 is SVGIG (reference sequence). The CDR3 is 15 amino acids. The V gene end was trimmed by 5 bases and the J gene end by 7 bases; junction bases not matched to a gene: 14. The CDR3 DNA reads as TGTGCCTGGTCTGCTACGGGACAGGGCGTTTTTGGCTACACCTTC. Its translation is CAWSATGQGVFGYTF. Full variable domain (missing parts from reference TRBV30 and TRBJ1-2): SQTIHQWPATLVQPVGSPLSLECTVEGTSNPNLYWYRQAAGRGLQLLFYSVGIGQISSEVPQNLSASRPQDRQFILSSKKLLLSDSGFYLCAWSATGQGVFGYTFGSGTRLTVV.

V is TRBV11-2 and J is TRBJ2-7, with TRBD2 identical over 10 bases. CDR3 length: 18 residues. V dropped 0 bases and J dropped 1; count of bases not matched to a gene: 9. Germline CDR1 reads SGHAT; CDR2 reads FQNNGV. The DNA of the CDR3 is TGTGCCAGCAGCTTAGATGGGCTAGCGGGAGCCCCATCCTACGAGCAGTACTTC. It codes for CASSLDGLAGAPSYEQYF.